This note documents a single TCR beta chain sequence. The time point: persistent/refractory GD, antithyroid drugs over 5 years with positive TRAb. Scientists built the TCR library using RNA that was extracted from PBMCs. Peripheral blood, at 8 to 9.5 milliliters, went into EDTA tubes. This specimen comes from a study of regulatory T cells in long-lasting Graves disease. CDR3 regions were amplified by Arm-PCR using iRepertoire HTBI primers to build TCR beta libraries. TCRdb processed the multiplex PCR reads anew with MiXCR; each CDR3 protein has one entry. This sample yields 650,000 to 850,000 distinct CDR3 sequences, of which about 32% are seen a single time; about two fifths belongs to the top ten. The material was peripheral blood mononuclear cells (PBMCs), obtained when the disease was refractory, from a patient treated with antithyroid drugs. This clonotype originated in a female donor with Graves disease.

CDR3 loop: CASSPMRAITEAFF. The CDR3 DNA follows: TGTGCCAGCAGCCCAATGCGGGCGATCACTGAAGCTTTCTTT. V and J are TRBV3-1 and TRBJ1-1; D is ambiguous. V was pared by 4 bases and J by 4 bases, with 13 bases between. Germline CDR1 and CDR2: LGHDT and YNNKEL (reference sequence). The CDR3 sequence is 14 residues long.